This T cell receptor (beta chain) was recorded in a study of cytomegalovirus exposure and HLA in healthy donors. Study outcomes and limitations: Most TCR sequences were seen very rarely across donors, but some public TCRs occurred in many.

60 Vbeta and 13 Jbeta primers were used in PCR. The assay was immunoSEQ multiplex PCR, and TCRdb's table has in-frame clones only and misses some. There are around 98,000 clones in the sample; about four fifths occur only once, and around 3.8% lies in the top ten. Comment on this clone: Its antigen is not identified.

The sequence was collected from a woman between 40 and 55 years old in good health and CMV-seronegative. Sequenced sample: PBMCs.

The CDR3 coding sequence is TGCGCCAGCAGCCCCCAGGGTGTTAGCGGGGGGCCGTACAATGAGCAGTTCTTC. Translating gives CASSPQGVSGGPYNEQFF. The genes are TRBV5-1 and TRBJ2-1; TRBD2 aligns across 10 bases. The CDR3 runs 18 residues. Germline CDR1 reads SGHRS; CDR2 reads YFSETQ. V gave up 4 bases and J gave up 4 bases; unmatched junction bases: 14. The full variable domain, with the rest looked up from reference TRBV5-1 and TRBJ2-1, is KAGVTQTPRYLIKTRGQQVTLSCSPISGHRSVSWYQQTPGQGLQFLFEYFSETQRNKGNFPGRFSGRQFSNSRSEMNVSTLELGDSALYLCASSPQGVSGGPYNEQFFGPGTRLTVL.